This T cell receptor (beta chain) was documented in a study of neoadjuvant anti-PD-1 for oral cavity cancer. Study-wide background: Patients without progression received a fourth nivolumab dose around day 43, then surgical resection on days 50-56.

Trimming stripped 5 bases from V and 1 base from J, with 9 bases between. Germline CDR1 and CDR2: ENHRY and SYGVKD. This CDR3 region has 13 residues. This clone has only a few counts. Blood libraries mostly used roughly 440 ng genomic DNA, six replicates each. Profiled with immunoSEQ multiplex PCR; TCRdb holds only in-frame clones, not every one. Among approximately 13,000 clones listed, just under 75% were seen once. The time point denotes: after neoadjuvant nivolumab, at surgical resection. Stage II-IVA oral cavity squamous cell carcinoma was new and untreated by systemic or radiation therapy. The source of this sequence is a person aged 40-85 years with oral cavity squamous cell carcinoma. The chain is built from TRBV10-3 and TRBJ2-7; D uncertain. The sequences come from PBMCs, collected after nivolumab (anti-PD-1) treatment. CDR3 sequence reads: CAISLTPSYEQYF. CDR3 coding DNA: TGTGCCATCAGTCTCACCCCGTCCTACGAGCAGTACTTC.